These 12 T cell receptor beta chains were all obtained from the same sample, sequenced in a study of blood T cell repertoires in COVID-19. Profiled with immunoSEQ multiplex PCR; TCRdb holds only in-frame clones, not every one. The sample lists 310,000 or so clones; approximately 93% were seen once. The sample consisted of peripheral blood. The receptors originated from a woman in her twenties or thirties with COVID-19, enrolled during active disease.

The CDR3 DNA sequence: TGCAGCGTTAGGGACAGTACCAACTATGGCTACACCTTC. The encoded protein is CSVRDSTNYGYTF. The V and J genes are TRBV29-1 and TRBJ1-2, with TRBD1 matching 7 bases. The germline gives CDR1 SQVTM, CDR2 ANQGSEA. The V and J ends lost 5 bases and 2 bases, in that order; junction bases with no gene match: 5. CDR3 size: 13 residues. The variable domain in full, with the rest retrieved from reference TRBV29-1 and TRBJ1-2, is SAVISQKPSRDICQRGTSLTIQCQVDSQVTMMFWYRQQPGQSLTLIATANQGSEATYESGFVIDKFPISRPNLTFSTLTVSNMSPEDSSIYLCSVRDSTNYGYTFGSGTRLTVV.

This clone was observed a single time. The chain carries TRBV27 and TRBJ2-7, with 8 bases matching TRBD1. This CDR3 has 14 amino acids. Per the germline V gene, CDR1 is MNHEY and CDR2 is SMNVEV (reference sequence). Unmatched junction bases numbered 6, after V lost 4 bases and J lost 4 bases. The CDR3 reads CASSYRQGWYEQYF. CDR3 DNA sequence: TGTGCCAGCAGTTACCGACAGGGGTGGTACGAGCAGTACTTC.

The table lists this clone with a count of one. The V gene is TRBV6-6, the J gene TRBJ1-5, with 7 bases fitting TRBD1. The CDR3 contains 16 residues. From germline, CDR1 is MNHNY and CDR2 SVGAGI (reference sequence). After removal of 5 bases from V and 5 bases from J, the junction contained 12 bases not matched to a gene. CDR3 residues: CASSTDRVGTDQPQHF. The CDR3 DNA follows: TGTGCCAGCAGTACCGACAGGGTCGGGACGGATCAGCCCCAGCATTTT.

This clone was observed once. The rearrangement joins TRBV7-9 to TRBJ1-2; D is uncertain. Between the trimmed V and J ends, which lost 1 base and 4 bases, there was a span of 7 bases. Germline-derived CDR1 and CDR2 are SEHNR and FQNEAQ (reference sequence). The CDR3 totals 13 residues. The CDR3 reads CASSLGGVYGYTF. As DNA, the CDR3 is TGTGCCAGCAGCTTAGGAGGAGTCTATGGCTACACCTTC.

The rearrangement joins TRBV11-2 to TRBJ2-7, with a possible D match to TRBD1 (6 bases). The CDR3 has 14 amino acids. Germline assignment: CDR1 SGHAT and CDR2 FQNNGV. The germline V and J ends were trimmed by 1 base and 2 bases, with 9 bases remaining between them. The DNA for the CDR3 is TGTGCCAGCAGCTTAGTGACAGGACCCTACGAGCAGTACTTC. Amino acid sequence: CASSLVTGPYEQYF.

V usage is TRBV15 and J usage is TRBJ2-7; TRBD2 is a possible D gene (6 bases). Looked up from germline, CDR1 is LNHNV and CDR2 is YYDKDF (reference sequence). The CDR3 is 14 residues long. Trimming removed 1 base from V and 3 bases from J, with 10 bases in between. CDR3 in DNA: TGTGCCACCAGCAGAGGGGCGGGGATCTACGAGCAGTACTTC. Translated: CATSRGAGIYEQYF.

This chain connects TRBV7-2 to TRBJ2-1, with TRBD1 matching 10 bases. The germline V gene encodes CDR1 SGHTA and CDR2 FQGNSA. The CDR3 loop spans 16 amino acids. After removal of 5 bases from V and 5 bases from J, the junction contained 9 bases not matched to a gene. The CDR3 spells CASSRQSGTGDNEQFF. The CDR3 DNA is TGTGCCAGCAGCCGCCAATCGGGGACAGGGGACAATGAGCAGTTCTTC.

A remark on this clone: Because the CDR3's place on the DNA is in doubt, the DNA is left out and the CDR3 is given as listed by TCRdb. The chain's CDR3 is CASSKVASGSYEQYF. J is TRBJ2-7 and V is TRBV21-1; the table gives TRBD2 as D, unverified against the DNA. TRBV21-1 is a pseudogene. The CDR3 totals 15 residues, both ends included.

The chain uses TRBV7-9 and TRBJ2-1, with 11 bases lining up with TRBD2. Trimming took 5 bases from V and 7 from J; bases not matched to a gene: 10. This CDR3 spans 16 amino acids. Germline-derived CDR1 and CDR2 are SEHNR and FQNEAQ (reference sequence). The CDR3: CASSPKTSGTANEQFF. The CDR3 coding sequence is TGTGCCAGCAGCCCGAAGACTAGCGGGACCGCGAATGAGCAGTTCTTC.

The chain links TRBV12-3 or TRBV12-4 to TRBJ1-1, with 7 bases matching TRBD1. CDR3 length: 13 residues. V was clipped by 4 bases and J by 10 bases; unmatched bases: 9. In DNA, the CDR3 is TGTGCCAGCAGTTCCCAGACAGGGCAGGCAGCTTTCTTT. Amino acid sequence: CASSSQTGQAAFF.

The chain combines TRBV19 with TRBJ1-5, with D unresolved. The V gene's germline CDR1 is LNHDA and CDR2 SQIVND (reference sequence). Trimming removed 3 bases at V and 4 bases at J, with 7 bases between. The CDR3 length is 13 residues. The CDR3 DNA sequence: TGTGCCAGTAGTATTTCCCATAATCAGCCCCAGCATTTT. The encoded protein is CASSISHNQPQHF.

This chain joins TRBV10-2 and TRBJ2-7; 7 bases fit TRBD1. Germline loops: CDR1 WSHSY, CDR2 SAAADI. J gave up 3 bases and V 4 bases, and 3 bases lay outside the gene matches. The CDR3 runs 13 residues. The CDR3 DNA is TGCGCCAGCAGTGGACAGGGTTACTACGAGCAGTACTTC. It is translated as CASSGQGYYEQYF.